Listed below are T cell receptor beta chains from one sample, sequenced in a study of OX40 agonist ivuxolimab in advanced cancers. Sequencing was performed with immunoSEQ multiplex PCR; in TCRdb, only in-frame clones are kept and a portion is missing. This table holds about 98,000 clones, roughly 93% found once. This specimen consisted of CD4+ or CD8+ T cells sorted from blood, obtained in a trial of the OX40 agonist ivuxolimab. The receptor source for this set is an adult with an advanced solid tumor such as melanoma, head and neck, liver or kidney cancer. The CDR3 runs from the conserved cysteine through the conserved F or W. The D gene is left open where the match is weak. Part of the rows lack a size; the others show once, few, many or a class for expanded clones.

>TRBJ2-6|.|.|TRBV18
CASSPGPYSGANVLTF
TGTGCCAGCTCCCCCGGGCCCTACTCTGGGGCCAACGTCCTGACTTTC
>TRBJ1-5|TRBD1|.|TRBV28
CASSPWDRSNQPQHF
TGTGCCAGCAGCCCCTGGGACAGGAGCAATCAGCCCCAGCATTTT
>TRBJ1-1|.|.|TRBV30
CAWSVHRAEAFF
TGTGCCTGGAGTGTTCACAGAGCCGAAGCTTTCTTT
>TRBJ1-1|.|.|TRBV7-3
CASSFGGDTEAFF
TGTGCCAGCAGCTTCGGGGGGGATACTGAAGCTTTCTTT
>TRBJ2-3|.|once|TRBV7-9
CASSPSTDTQYF
TGTGCCAGCAGCCCCAGCACAGATACGCAGTATTTT
>TRBJ2-1|.|.|TRBV6-6
CASSYSEGEQFF
TGTGCCAGCAGTTACTCCGAGGGTGAGCAGTTCTTC
>TRBJ1-1|.|.|TRBV11-3
CASKETPNTEAFF
TGTGCCAGCAAAGAGACACCGAACACTGAAGCTTTCTTT
>TRBJ1-5|.|.|TRBV5-1
CASSPGQGGSNQPQHF
TGCGCCAGCAGCCCGGGGCAGGGAGGAAGCAATCAGCCCCAGCATTTT
>TRBJ1-2|TRBD1|.|TRBV19
CASSIRPPNRGSGYTF
TGTGCCAGTAGTATTCGGCCCCCGAACAGGGGTAGCGGCTACACCTTC
>TRBJ1-5|TRBD1|.|TRBV5-1
CASSHGTGEFGNQPQHF
TGCGCCAGCAGCCATGGGACAGGGGAATTTGGCAATCAGCCCCAGCATTTT
>TRBJ1-6|.|.|TRBV2
CASSVGSPLHF
TGTGCCAGCAGTGTCGGTTCACCCCTCCACTTT
>TRBJ2-1|.|.|TRBV5-6
CASSFVGLVNEQFF
TGTGCCAGCAGCTTTGTGGGACTGGTAAATGAGCAGTTCTTC
>TRBJ2-3|.|.|TRBV30
CAWSGGPGGTDTQYF
TGTGCCTGGAGTGGAGGGCCAGGGGGCACAGATACGCAGTATTTT
>TRBJ2-6|.|.|TRBV28
CASRSAGSGANVLTF
TGTGCCAGCAGGAGTGCTGGCTCTGGGGCCAACGTCCTGACTTTC
>TRBJ2-1|TRBD2|.|TRBV28
CASAPGTSANEQFF
TGTGCCAGCGCCCCCGGGACTAGTGCGAATGAGCAGTTCTTC
>TRBJ2-3|TRBD2|.|TRBV6-5
CASSYSILAGVDTQYF
TGTGCCAGCAGTTACTCGATACTAGCGGGAGTGGATACGCAGTATTTT
>TRBJ2-7|TRBD2|.|TRBV11-2
CASSLRSTSLAAGEQYF
TGTGCCAGCAGCCTACGGTCGACTAGCTTAGCGGCGGGAGAGCAGTACTTC
>TRBJ2-3|.|.|TRBV7-9
CASSLQISTDTQYF
TGTGCCAGCAGCTTACAGATAAGCACAGATACGCAGTATTTT
>TRBJ1-1|.|few|TRBV20-1
CSARVRGEAFF
TGCAGTGCTAGAGTTAGGGGTGAAGCTTTCTTT
>TRBJ1-2|TRBD1|.|TRBV6-6
CASSYSANRGGYGYTF
TGTGCCAGCAGTTACTCCGCGAACAGGGGAGGCTATGGCTACACCTTC
>TRBJ1-2|TRBD1|.|TRBV10-3
CAIRTLDRANYGYTF
TGTGCCATCAGGACCCTGGACAGGGCGAACTATGGCTACACCTTC
>TRBJ1-5|.|.|TRBV6-5
CASSYSSRGQPQHF
TGTGCCAGCAGTTACTCGAGCCGGGGTCAGCCCCAGCATTTT
>TRBJ2-3|.|.|TRBV10-3
CAIGDTQYF
TGTGCCATCGGGGATACGCAGTATTTT
>TRBJ2-2|TRBD2|.|TRBV5-4
CASSGLAKNTGELFF
TGTGCCAGCAGTGGACTAGCGAAGAACACCGGGGAGCTGTTTTTT
>TRBJ1-2|.|.|TRBV7-9
CASSGADSGGYTF
TGTGCCAGCAGCGGAGCCGACTCCGGGGGCTACACCTTC
>TRBJ2-3|.|.|TRBV25-1
CASSEYAGPDTQYF
TGTGCCAGCAGTGAATATGCAGGCCCAGATACGCAGTATTTT
>TRBJ1-2|.|.|TRBV20-1
CSVATGYGYTF
TGCAGTGTCGCGACCGGCTATGGCTACACCTTC
>TRBJ2-1|TRBD1|.|TRBV7-3
CASSFGTEYNEQFF
TGTGCCAGCAGCTTCGGGACAGAGTACAATGAGCAGTTCTTC
>TRBJ2-2|.|.|TRBV7-2
CASSLAGGSNTGELFF
TGTGCCAGCAGCTTAGCGGGCGGCTCGAACACCGGGGAGCTGTTTTTT
>TRBJ1-6|.|.|TRBV6-9
CHGVEANSPLHF
TGTCACGGGGTAGAAGCCAATTCACCCCTCCACTTT
>TRBJ1-6|.|.|TRBV11-1
CASSLAHQGSPLHF
TGTGCCAGCAGCTTAGCGCACCAGGGTTCACCCCTCCACTTT